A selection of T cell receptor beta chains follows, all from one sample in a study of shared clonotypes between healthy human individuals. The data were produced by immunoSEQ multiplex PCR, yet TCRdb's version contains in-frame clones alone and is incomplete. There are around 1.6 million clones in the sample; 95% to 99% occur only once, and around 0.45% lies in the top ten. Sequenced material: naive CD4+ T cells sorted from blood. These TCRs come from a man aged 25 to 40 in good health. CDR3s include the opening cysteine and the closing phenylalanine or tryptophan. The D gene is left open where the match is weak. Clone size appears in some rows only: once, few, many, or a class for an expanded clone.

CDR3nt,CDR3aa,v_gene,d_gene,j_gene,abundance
TGTGCCAGCAGCTTAGCGAGACGTGATACGCAGTATTTT,CASSLARRDTQYF,TRBV7-6,-,TRBJ2-3,-
TGTGCCACCAGCAGAGTCCGGCGGGGATTAGACAATGAGCAGTTCTTC,CATSRVRRGLDNEQFF,TRBV15,-,TRBJ2-1,-
TGTGCCAGCGGAACCTACGAGCAGTACTTC,CASGTYEQYF,TRBV7-6,-,TRBJ2-7,once
TGCGCCAGCAGCTTGGGCCAAGAGACCCAGTACTTC,CASSLGQETQYF,TRBV5-1,-,TRBJ2-5,few
TGTGCCAGCTCCCCAAGGAGGGAAGGAGAGCGCGAGCAGTACTTC,CASSPRREGEREQYF,TRBV18,-,TRBJ2-7,-
TGCGCCAGCGGGGCCGGGGGGCAAGAGACCCAGTACTTC,CASGAGGQETQYF,TRBV5-1,TRBD2,TRBJ2-5,-
TGTGCCTGGAGTGTGATTAAGGGGAAGGGTGAGCAGTTCTTC,CAWSVIKGKGEQFF,TRBV30,-,TRBJ2-1,-
TGTGCCAGCGGCCGGTGGACAGGCCTGATGATTCTGGGGACTGAAGCTTTCTTT,CASGRWTGLMILGTEAFF,TRBV27,TRBD1,TRBJ1-1,-
TGTGCCAGCTCACCGGCCCTGAACACTGAAGCTTTCTTT,CASSPALNTEAFF,TRBV18,-,TRBJ1-1,-
TGTGCCAGCAGTTTCAGCGGGAGGGCCTATACCTACGAGCAGTACTTC,CASSFSGRAYTYEQYF,TRBV27,TRBD2,TRBJ2-7,-
TGTGCCAGCAGCGTTCGGTGGGGACAGGGGGCCGATGAGCAGTTCTTC,CASSVRWGQGADEQFF,TRBV11-3,TRBD1,TRBJ2-1,once
TGTGCCAGCAGTCCTACAAGGGGGCAGGGCACTGAAGCTTTCTTT,CASSPTRGQGTEAFF,TRBV28,TRBD1,TRBJ1-1,-
TGCGCCAGCACAAACGGGGCCTACGAGCAGTACTTC,CASTNGAYEQYF,TRBV5-1,-,TRBJ2-7,-
TGTGCCATCAGTGAGGGAACGACAGGGGGAGACTACAATGAGCAGTTCTTC,CAISEGTTGGDYNEQFF,TRBV10-3,TRBD1,TRBJ2-1,-
TGCGCCAGCAGCCTCGCGCGGGTGAACACTGAAGCTTTCTTT,CASSLARVNTEAFF,TRBV5-1,-,TRBJ1-1,-
TGCGCCAGCGAGGAGGGATTGGATGACACTGAAGCTTTCTTT,CASEEGLDDTEAFF,TRBV5-1,-,TRBJ1-1,-